Sequencing of this T cell receptor (beta chain) was carried out in a study of blood T cell repertoires in COVID-19. TCRdb's copy holds only in-frame clones and misses some; the assay was immunoSEQ multiplex PCR. Here the sample spans approximately 500,000 clones, roughly 91% being singletons. The CDR3 is 15 residues long. The germline CDR1 and CDR2 sequences are SGHTA and FQGTGA. The V gene end was trimmed by 0 bases and the J gene end by 4 bases; junction bases not matched to a gene: 2. The chain has TRBV7-3 and TRBJ2-1, with TRBD2 matching over 8 bases. What was sequenced was peripheral blood. This TCR came from a woman aged 45-60 years with COVID-19, enrolled during active disease. The CDR3 nucleotides read TGTGCCAGCAGCTTAACCCGGGGGGGTTACAATGAGCAGTTCTTC. Its translation is CASSLTRGGYNEQFF.